These 29 T cell receptor beta chains were sequenced from one sample in a study of blood T cell repertoires in COVID-19. The assay was immunoSEQ multiplex PCR, and TCRdb's table has in-frame clones only and misses some. The table records around 31,000 clones, around 91% of them present only once. The sequenced sample was peripheral blood. Source of these receptors: a man aged 55 to 70 with acute or convalescent COVID-19.

The chain joins TRBV5-6 to TRBJ2-1; D may be TRBD2 (6 bases). This CDR3 has 15 residues. CDR1 SGHDT and CDR2 YYEEEE come from the germline V gene. Trimming took 5 bases from V and 8 from J, leaving 20 bases between them. The CDR3 sequence: CASSFSGTGPHEQFF. The CDR3 nucleotides are TGTGCCAGCAGTTTTTCCGGGACTGGCCCCCATGAGCAGTTCTTC.

The chain uses TRBV19 and TRBJ2-1; 9 bases match TRBD2. V lost 3 bases to trimming and J lost 5 bases; unmatched junction nucleotides: 5. The germline gives CDR1 LNHDA, CDR2 SQIVND (reference sequence). This CDR3 has 15 residues. The CDR3: CASSISGSQNNEQFF. In nucleotides, the CDR3 is TGTGCCAGTAGTATTAGCGGGAGTCAAAACAATGAGCAGTTCTTC.

The rearrangement joins TRBV4-1 to TRBJ2-7; D gene unclear. The germline V and J ends were trimmed by 0 bases and 6 bases, with 9 bases remaining between them. Germline assignment: CDR1 MGHRA and CDR2 YSYEKL. This CDR3 contains 13 residues. The CDR3 protein is CASSQDWAPEQYF. The CDR3 coding sequence is TGCGCCAGCAGCCAAGATTGGGCACCCGAGCAGTACTTC.

The rearrangement links TRBV19 to TRBJ1-5, with 9 bases fitting TRBD1. The CDR3 is made up of 18 amino acids. Germline lookup yields CDR1 LNHDA and CDR2 SQIVND (reference sequence). V shed 4 bases and J 0 bases; nucleotides not matched to a gene: 10. The CDR3 protein is CASSKKGQGLNSNQPQHF. DNA of the CDR3: TGTGCCAGTAGTAAAAAGGGACAGGGCCTAAATAGCAATCAGCCCCAGCATTTT.

This chain uses TRBV7-2 with TRBJ2-2, with 8 positions matching TRBD2. The J segment lost 3 bases and the V segment lost 6 bases, leaving 6 bases of the junction unmatched. Looked up from germline, CDR1 is SGHTA and CDR2 is FQGNSA. This CDR3 is built from 15 residues. CDR3 nucleotide sequence: TGTGCCAGCAGGGACGGACTAGCAGACACCGGGGAGCTGTTTTTT. It translates to CASRDGLADTGELFF.

The genes are TRBV19 and TRBJ1-2, with unresolved D. Germline V CDR1 and CDR2: LNHDA, SQIVND (reference sequence). There are 15 residues in the CDR3. V lost 8 bases, J lost 3 bases, and 19 bases lay in between. The CDR3 region has the DNA TGTGCCAGTGGGCCTCCGGAAAGACCTCACTATGGCTACACCTTC. This encodes CASGPPERPHYGYTF.

The genes are TRBV2 and TRBJ1-1, with 11 bases fitting TRBD1. There are 14 residues in the CDR3. CDR1 and CDR2 from the germline V gene are SNHLY and FYNNEI. V lost 6 bases and J lost 6; bases outside the gene matches: 6. In DNA, the CDR3 is TGTGCCAGCAGGCTGGGACAGGGGGTGGCTGAAGCTTTCTTT. Protein: CASRLGQGVAEAFF.

The gene calls are TRBV28 and TRBJ1-5, with D tentatively TRBD1 (6 bases). Trimming shortened V by 6 bases and J by 2 bases, and 20 bases separated the two germline ends. This CDR3 contains 17 residues. In germline, CDR1 is MDHEN, CDR2 SYDVKM. CDR3 sequence: CASRGPGLGGGNQPQHF. CDR3 nucleotides: TGTGCCAGCAGGGGGCCCGGCCTAGGGGGGGGCAATCAGCCCCAGCATTTT. The full variable domain, its missing parts supplied by reference TRBV28 and TRBJ1-5, is DVKVTQSSRYLVKRTGEKVFLECVQDMDHENMFWYRQDPGLGLRLIYFSYDVKMKEKGDIPEGYSVSREKKERFSLILESASTNQTSMYLCASRGPGLGGGNQPQHFGDGTRLSIL.

J is TRBJ1-2 and V is TRBV19, with D perhaps TRBD1 (5 bases). From germline, CDR1 is LNHDA and CDR2 SQIVND (reference sequence). The germline V and J ends were trimmed by 3 bases and 6 bases, with 20 bases remaining between them. The CDR3 contains 16 residues. CDR3 residues: CASSISSVGQWDGYTF. Here the CDR3 DNA reads TGTGCCAGTAGTATCTCGAGCGTGGGGCAGTGGGATGGCTACACCTTC.

V is TRBV5-6 and J is TRBJ1-2; tentative D call: TRBD1 (6 bases). Germline CDR1 reads SGHDT; CDR2 reads YYEEEE. Deletions cut 2 bases from V and 7 bases from J, with 9 bases between. This CDR3 region has 12 residues. The CDR3 region has the DNA TGTGCCAGCAGCTTTGGGGGCGGTGGCTACACCTTC. The encoded protein is CASSFGGGGYTF.

The V gene is TRBV2, the J gene TRBJ2-7; weak D call: TRBD2 (6 bases). This CDR3 contains 13 residues. Germline CDR1 SNHLY, CDR2 FYNNEI. The V gene lost 4 bases and the J gene lost 4 bases, with 11 bases spanning the gap. Written as DNA, the CDR3 is TGTGCCAGCAGTGGGCAGGAGGGATACGAGCAGTACTTC. It encodes CASSGQEGYEQYF.

V and J are TRBV5-1 and TRBJ1-2, with 7 bases identical to TRBD1. This CDR3 spans 13 amino acids. Germline trimming cut 2 bases from V and 7 bases from J; bases unmatched to any gene: 5. Germline V lookup: CDR1 SGHRS, CDR2 YFSETQ. CDR3 residues: CASSFEGAAGYTF. The CDR3 nucleotides read TGCGCCAGCAGCTTTGAGGGGGCAGCTGGCTACACCTTC. Together with reference TRBV5-1 and TRBJ1-2, the CDR3 gives the full variable domain: KAGVTQTPRYLIKTRGQQVTLSCSPISGHRSVSWYQQTPGQGLQFLFEYFSETQRNKGNFPGRFSGRQFSNSRSEMNVSTLELGDSALYLCASSFEGAAGYTFGSGTRLTVV.

The V and J genes are TRBV2 and TRBJ1-3; a possible D gene is TRBD1 (6 bases). Germline V gene lookup returns CDR1 SNHLY and CDR2 FYNNEI. The CDR3 totals 16 residues. V was clipped by 4 bases and J by 0 bases, with 13 bases between them. As DNA, the CDR3 is TGTGCCAGCAGTGCTGGGACACCCAGCTCTGGAAACACCATATATTTT. As protein: CASSAGTPSSGNTIYF. Supplemented by reference TRBV2 and TRBJ1-3, the full variable domain reads EPEVTQTPSHQVTQMGQEVILRCVPISNHLYFYWYRQILGQKVEFLVSFYNNEISEKSEIFDDQFSVERPDGSNFTLKIRSTKLEDSAMYFCASSAGTPSSGNTIYFGEGSWLTVV.

The chain has TRBV28 and TRBJ1-1, with 8 bases lining up with TRBD1. The length of the CDR3 is 15 residues. The germline V gene has CDR1 MDHEN and CDR2 SYDVKM. V lost 0 bases and J lost 1; bases outside the gene matches: 1. Here the CDR3 reads CASSLWQGANTEAFF. The DNA of the CDR3 is TGTGCCAGCAGTTTATGGCAGGGGGCGAACACTGAAGCTTTCTTT.

CDR3 residues: CASSTAGGPDTQYF. Here the CDR3 DNA reads TGTGCCAGCAGCACAGCGGGAGGGCCAGATACGCAGTATTTT. This chain links TRBV21-1 with TRBJ2-3; the table's D call of TRBD2 was not tested on the DNA. TRBV21-1 is a listed pseudogene. The CDR3 has 14 amino acids.

This chain connects TRBV4-1 to TRBJ1-4; D might be TRBD1 (5 bases). Per germline, CDR1 MGHRA and CDR2 YSYEKL. This CDR3 is 15 amino acids long. Trimming shortened V by 1 base and J by 6 bases, and 12 bases separated the two germline ends. The CDR3 loop reads CASSQGVRADEKLFF. The CDR3 DNA reads TGCGCCAGCAGCCAAGGGGTCAGGGCCGATGAAAAACTGTTTTTT.

The chain links TRBV18 to TRBJ1-1; unclear D gene. V gave up 3 bases and J gave up 0 bases, with 11 bases separating them. Germline CDR1 KGHSH, CDR2 LQKENI. This CDR3 has 15 residues. The CDR3 sequence is CASSPSDEMNTEAFF. The CDR3 region has the DNA TGTGCCAGCTCACCGAGCGACGAGATGAACACTGAAGCTTTCTTT. Full variable domain (missing parts from reference TRBV18 and TRBJ1-1): NAGVMQNPRHLVRRRGQEARLRCSPMKGHSHVYWYRQLPEEGLKFMVYLQKENIIDESGMPKERFSAEFPKEGPSILRIQQVVRGDSAAYFCASSPSDEMNTEAFFGQGTRLTVV.

The chain couples TRBV28 to TRBJ2-1, with D perhaps matching TRBD2 (6 bases). The CDR3 loop spans 15 amino acids. V lost 6 bases and J 0 bases, leaving 12 bases between the germline ends. Per the germline V gene, CDR1 is MDHEN and CDR2 is SYDVKM. Here the CDR3 reads CASRESGYSYNEQFF. Written as DNA, the CDR3 is TGTGCCAGCAGAGAGAGCGGGTACTCCTACAATGAGCAGTTCTTC.

The V gene is TRBV10-3, the J gene TRBJ2-4; D is undetermined. Germline loops: CDR1 ENHRY, CDR2 SYGVKD. The germline V and J ends were trimmed by 3 bases and 9 bases, with 9 bases remaining between them. The CDR3 spans 12 residues. The CDR3 DNA follows: TGTGCCATCAGTGACTCAACGGGCATTCAGTACTTC. Protein: CAISDSTGIQYF.

This chain uses TRBV18 with TRBJ1-5; TRBD1 is a possible D gene (5 bases). V was cut by 1 base and J by 5 bases, with 6 bases left in between. The CDR3 loop spans 13 amino acids. Germline V gene data show CDR1 as KGHSH and CDR2 as LQKENI. The CDR3 here is CASSPQGYQPQHF. The CDR3 DNA is TGTGCCAGCTCACCACAGGGGTATCAGCCCCAGCATTTT.

The rearrangement uses TRBV28 and TRBJ2-6; 8 bases match TRBD1. The V gene's germline CDR1 is MDHEN and CDR2 SYDVKM. Unmatched junction bases numbered 13, after V lost 6 bases and J lost 3 bases. There are 18 residues in the CDR3. CDR3: CASSSGGGGGFGANVLTF. CDR3 coding DNA: TGTGCCAGCAGCTCAGGGGGCGGCGGAGGGTTTGGGGCCAACGTCCTGACTTTC.

This chain connects TRBV5-1 to TRBJ1-6, with 7 bases matching TRBD1. Germline V lookup: CDR1 SGHRS, CDR2 YFSETQ. The J segment lost 0 bases and the V segment lost 0 bases, leaving 6 bases of the junction unmatched. The CDR3 length is 18 residues. CDR3 sequence (DNA): TGCGCCAGCAGCTTGGTGGGGACAGCCAGCTCCTATAATTCACCCCTCCACTTT. Amino acids: CASSLVGTASSYNSPLHF.

The chain links TRBV19 to TRBJ1-6; D is undetermined. Trimming took off 4 bases at V and 5 bases at J, with 9 bases between the two ends. This CDR3 region has 14 residues. Germline V CDR1 and CDR2: LNHDA, SQIVND (reference sequence). The CDR3 DNA is TGTGCCAGTAGTAGCCAGGTGGATAATTCACCCCTCCACTTT. Translation gives CASSSQVDNSPLHF.

CDR3 residues: CASSLERTRDTQYF. The CDR3 DNA reads TGCGCCAGCAGCTTGGAGCGGACCAGAGATACGCAGTATTTT. The chain links TRBV5-1 to TRBJ2-3; maybe TRBD2 (5 bases). The CDR3 runs to 14 residues. Trimming removed 0 bases at V and 5 bases at J, with 10 bases between. CDR1 and CDR2 from the germline V gene are SGHRS and YFSETQ.

This chain uses TRBV5-6 with TRBJ1-1; D unclear. The CDR3 runs to 11 residues. The germline CDR1 and CDR2 sequences are SGHDT and YYEEEE. Between the trimmed V and J ends, which lost 5 bases and 4 bases, there was a span of 6 bases. CDR3 sequence: CASRKATEAFF. As DNA, the CDR3 is TGTGCCAGCAGAAAAGCCACTGAAGCTTTCTTT.

V usage is TRBV10-1 and J usage is TRBJ2-3, with D unresolved. This CDR3 is 15 amino acids long. Germline lookup yields CDR1 WNHNN and CDR2 SYGVQD (reference sequence). The ends were cut back, 3 bases at V and 0 bases at J, with 10 bases in the middle. CDR3 loop: CASSEEPYSTDTQYF. Written as DNA, the CDR3 is TGCGCCAGCAGTGAAGAACCCTATAGCACAGATACGCAGTATTTT.

The chain joins TRBV6-5 to TRBJ1-1, with D maybe TRBD1 (5 bases). V was trimmed by 7 bases and J by 4 bases, leaving 16 bases between them. The CDR3 covers 14 residues. Germline-derived CDR1 and CDR2 are MNHEY and SVGAGI. The CDR3 sequence: CASIRGGGGTEAFF. CDR3 DNA: TGTGCCAGCATCCGGGGGGGTGGAGGCACTGAAGCTTTCTTT.

This clone was picked up one time. The gene calls are TRBV5-1 and TRBJ1-2; tentatively, D is TRBD1 (6 bases). Germline values: CDR1 SGHRS, CDR2 YFSETQ. The CDR3 runs to 14 residues. Between the trimmed V and J ends, which lost 0 bases and 5 bases, there was a span of 11 bases. This CDR3 reads CASSLVVDSYGYTF. In DNA, the CDR3 is TGCGCCAGCAGCTTGGTGGTGGACAGTTATGGCTACACCTTC. The entire variable domain, with the rest obtained from reference TRBV5-1 and TRBJ1-2, is as follows: KAGVTQTPRYLIKTRGQQVTLSCSPISGHRSVSWYQQTPGQGLQFLFEYFSETQRNKGNFPGRFSGRQFSNSRSEMNVSTLELGDSALYLCASSLVVDSYGYTFGSGTRLTVV.

This clone has just one count. The chain uses TRBV5-1 and TRBJ2-7; TRBD1 matches at 10 bases. The CDR3 covers 14 residues. The germline CDR1 and CDR2 sequences are SGHRS and YFSETQ. The V and J ends lost 4 bases and 4 bases, in that order; junction bases with no gene match: 5. CDR3 loop: CASSDDRGLYEQYF. The CDR3 DNA follows: TGCGCCAGCAGCGACGACAGGGGGCTTTACGAGCAGTACTTC.